The 9 T cell receptor beta chains given below trace back to one sample, sequenced in a study of graft-versus-host responses after intestinal transplantation (dated by TCRdb to the early 2020s). Their target antigens are unknown. This specimen's time point label, per the study, means: cells obtained before transplantation from donor or recipient. Receptor libraries were prepared by the immunoSEQ multiplex PCR assay. TCRdb's version of the immuneACCESS table is confined to in-frame rearrangements and falls short of the full clone set. An unresolved V gene accounts for under half of the shortfall where checked; the remainder is of unknown origin. This sample lists 100,000 or so clones; approximately 92% were detected once. The ten largest account for approximately 1.1% of the sample. The source material was unstimulated CD8+ T cells sorted from spleen or lymph node cells, sampled before transplant. Receptors originate from a human donor who was the organ donor for an intestinal transplant.

This chain joins TRBV13 and TRBJ1-1; the D gene is possibly TRBD1 (5 bases). The CDR3 has 15 amino acids. In germline, CDR1 is PRHDT, CDR2 FYEKMQ (reference sequence). V was pared by 0 bases and J by 6 bases, with 14 bases between. The CDR3 nucleotides are TGTGCCAGCAGCTTAGGCGCAGTAGGGGAAGCTGAAGCTTTCTTT. As protein: CASSLGAVGEAEAFF.

The chain recombines TRBV27 with TRBJ1-5; D remains ambiguous. Per germline, CDR1 MNHEY and CDR2 SMNVEV (reference sequence). The CDR3 runs to 13 residues. V lost 2 bases, J lost 9 bases, and 11 bases lay in between. CDR3 nucleotide sequence: TGTGCCAGCAGTTTAGGTAGCCAATGGCCCCAGCATTTT. It codes for CASSLGSQWPQHF.

As to this clone: At one boundary the junction diverges from the germline segment, which might be a read error. The CDR3 sequence is CASSVSPLPSGMAHF. CDR3 DNA: TGTGCCAGCAGTGTTTCCCCACTCCCTTCAGGTATGGCGCACTTC. J is TRBJ2-7 and V is TRBV27, with D unclear. The CDR3 contains 15 residues. The germline V gene encodes CDR1 MNHEY and CDR2 SMNVEV (reference sequence).

This chain connects TRBV4-1 to TRBJ1-1, with 7 nucleotides matching TRBD1. Per germline, CDR1 MGHRA and CDR2 YSYEKL. This CDR3 spans 16 amino acids. Losses at the gene ends were 4 bases for V and 3 bases for J; bases not matched to a gene: 11. CDR3 region: CASSRNQPTGYTEAFF. The CDR3, as DNA: TGCGCCAGCAGCCGCAACCAGCCGACAGGGTACACTGAAGCTTTCTTT.

This chain links TRBV2 with TRBJ2-1, with D possibly matching TRBD2 (6 bases). The CDR3 has 14 residues. Germline CDR1 reads SNHLY; CDR2 reads FYNNEI. V shed 10 bases and J shed 6 bases, with 19 bases lying between them. The CDR3 nucleotides are TGTGCCATCGTCGGGACGGGGGATCTCAATGAGCAGTTCTTC. Amino acids: CAIVGTGDLNEQFF.

The V call is TRBV18, the J call TRBJ2-5; D not certain. Germline CDR1 reads KGHSH; CDR2 reads LQKENI. Deletions cut 5 bases from V and 2 bases from J, with 6 bases between. This CDR3 region has 12 residues. The CDR3 DNA is TGTGCCAGCTCAGGCAGGCAAGAGACCCAGTACTTC. It yields the protein CASSGRQETQYF.

This clone has more than one count but fewer than ten. J is TRBJ1-6 and V is TRBV10-3; 9 bases match TRBD1. Trimming at V came to 6 bases and at J to 0 bases, leaving 12 bases not matched to a gene. CDR3 length: 19 residues. The germline CDR1 and CDR2 sequences are ENHRY and SYGVKD. CDR3 nucleotide sequence: TGTGCCATCAGGGACGTTATCACAGGGGGCGACTCCTATAATTCACCCCTCCACTTT. This gives the protein CAIRDVITGGDSYNSPLHF.

CDR3 nucleotides: TGCAGCGTTGAACTACAGGGAAACACCATATATTTT. Translated, it gives CSVELQGNTIYF. The chain couples TRBV29-1 to TRBJ1-3; no firm D call. This CDR3 spans 12 amino acids. Trimming left V 2 bases short and J 4 bases short, with 6 bases between. Germline CDR1 is SQVTM and CDR2 is ANQGSEA.

The rearrangement uses TRBV4-2 and TRBJ1-1, with 7 bases fitting TRBD1. This CDR3 comprises 12 residues. Germline V gene lookup returns CDR1 LGHNA and CDR2 YNFKEQ. Trimming removed 5 bases from V and 7 bases from J; junction bases left unmatched: 4. The CDR3, as DNA: TGTGCCAGCAGCGGCCGGGACAGTGAAGCTTTCTTT. This translates into CASSGRDSEAFF.